A single sample is the source of the 27 T cell receptor beta chains below, sequenced in a study of monozygotic twins with inflammatory bowel disease. Reanalyzing the 5' RACE reads, TCRdb keeps one entry per CDR3 protein, without DNA. Recorded for this sample: approximately 400,000 distinct CDR3 sequences. Input material: blood. These receptors all come from a human donor with ulcerative colitis or Crohn's disease, or a healthy co-twin of an affected twin (not recorded which).

CDR3 residues: CASSQDGGVELFF. The genes are TRBV3-1 and TRBJ2-2; TCRdb designates TRBD2, a call that cannot be tested without DNA. The CDR3 is 13 amino acids. CDR1 and CDR2 from the germline V gene are LGHDT and YNNKEL (reference sequence).

V is TRBV5-1 and J is TRBJ1-5. The CDR3 runs to 13 residues. Germline CDR1 and CDR2: SGHRS and YFSETQ. CDR3 amino acids: CASSLAGEQPQHF.

This sequence joins TRBV14 and TRBJ2-7; no DNA is available, so the TRBD2 call from TCRdb remains unchecked. This CDR3 has 16 residues. CDR1 and CDR2 (germline): SGHDN, FVKESK. CDR3 residues: CASSSWTSGDYYEQYF.

The genes are TRBV11-3 and TRBJ2-3. Germline V gives CDR1 SGHNT, CDR2 YENEEA. This CDR3 comprises 13 residues. The CDR3 region is CASSLVFTDTQYF.

This chain links TRBV6-2 or TRBV6-3 with TRBJ2-1; the TRBD2 assignment by TCRdb is unverifiable without DNA. The CDR3 loop spans 15 amino acids. Per the germline V gene, CDR1 is MNHEY and CDR2 is SVGEGT. The CDR3 is CASSGRRAVADEQFF.

This sequence joins TRBV12-3 or TRBV12-4 and TRBJ1-5. The CDR3 loop spans 17 amino acids. The CDR3 here is CASSLLFRDAADQPQHF.

V gene TRBV20-1 combines with J gene TRBJ1-4; TCRdb's D call of TRBD1 is untestable without DNA. The CDR3 loop spans 11 amino acids. The V gene's germline CDR1 is DFQATT and CDR2 SNEGSKA (reference sequence). CDR3 sequence: CTQARGEKLFF.

The rearrangement uses TRBV3-1 and TRBJ1-1. The germline gives CDR1 LGHDT, CDR2 YNNKEL (reference sequence). The CDR3 extends over 13 amino acids. CDR3 amino acids: CATTEGALTEAFF.

This rearrangement joins TRBV14 to TRBJ2-3; TCRdb names TRBD2, which stays unverified in the absence of DNA. The CDR3 runs 16 residues. CDR1 is SGHDN and CDR2 is FVKESK in the germline V gene. This CDR3 is CASSPLGLLSTDTQYF.

The rearrangement uses TRBV6-2 or TRBV6-3 and TRBJ2-1; TCRdb's D call of TRBD1 is untestable without DNA. The germline V gene encodes CDR1 MNHEY and CDR2 SVGEGT. CDR3 length: 14 amino acids. CDR3 in amino acids: CASRTGTGGFEQFF.

The chain couples TRBV27 to TRBJ2-1; there is no DNA to check the TCRdb D call of TRBD2. The CDR3 contains 17 residues. Germline assignment: CDR1 MNHEY and CDR2 SMNVEV (reference sequence). This chain's CDR3 is CASSLTSGGLSYNEQFF.

The gene calls are TRBV5-6 and TRBJ1-2; absent DNA, TCRdb's TRBD1 call cannot be checked. The CDR3 extends over 16 amino acids. Germline V gives CDR1 SGHDT, CDR2 YYEEEE. The CDR3 loop is CASSFRKGTDLRGYTF.

CDR3 amino acids: CASSLAGESYEQYF. The chain couples TRBV5-1 to TRBJ2-7. The CDR3 is 14 residues long. CDR1 is SGHRS, CDR2 YFSETQ, per germline.

J is TRBJ2-1 and V is TRBV29-1; the D call of TRBD2 rests on TCRdb alone, since no DNA is present to check it. The germline V gene encodes CDR1 SQVTM and CDR2 ANQGSEA. This CDR3 is 13 amino acids long. CDR3 loop: CSTSGSSYNEQFF.

The rearrangement joins TRBV5-1 to TRBJ1-2; the TCRdb D gene call, TRBD1, has no DNA to confirm it. The germline gives CDR1 SGHRS, CDR2 YFSETQ. The CDR3 is made up of 15 amino acids. The CDR3 loop reads CASSLGHRDDYGYTF.

The chain links TRBV13 to TRBJ1-6; TCRdb returns TRBD1, unconfirmable since there is no DNA. There are 15 residues in the CDR3. The germline gives CDR1 PRHDT, CDR2 FYEKMQ (reference sequence). Here the CDR3 reads CASSAGQAIYSPLHF.

The rearrangement links TRBV27 to TRBJ1-2; TCRdb lists TRBD1, though no DNA is available to test this call. This CDR3 contains 14 residues. Per germline, CDR1 MNHEY and CDR2 SMNVEV (reference sequence). CDR3 sequence reads: CASSRDRGGYGYTF.

CDR3 loop: CASSLNREVNEQFF. The chain combines TRBV5-4 with TRBJ2-1; no DNA is available, so the TRBD1 call from TCRdb remains unchecked. The CDR3 runs 14 residues. Germline CDR1 SGHNT, CDR2 YYREEE (reference sequence).

The V gene is TRBV12-3 or TRBV12-4, the J gene TRBJ2-7; TCRdb names TRBD2, which stays unverified in the absence of DNA. The CDR3 extends over 16 amino acids. The CDR3 protein is CASSFSPVGGSYEQYF.

The chain has TRBV6-5 and TRBJ2-2. This CDR3 has 16 residues. Germline CDR1 MNHEY, CDR2 SVGAGI. This chain's CDR3 is CASSYSALAIPGELFF.

The chain has TRBV28 and TRBJ2-1; TCRdb lists TRBD2, though no DNA is available to test this call. Per germline, CDR1 MDHEN and CDR2 SYDVKM. The CDR3 runs 15 residues. The CDR3 reads CASSFSLAGADEQFF.

The gene calls are TRBV7-9 and TRBJ1-2. Germline V CDR1 and CDR2: SEHNR, FQNEAQ (reference sequence). The CDR3 is 13 residues long. CDR3 protein: CASSLAAEVGYTF.

The V gene is TRBV12-3 or TRBV12-4, the J gene TRBJ2-1; TCRdb's D call, TRBD2, is unchecked because there is no DNA. The CDR3 sequence is 15 residues long. CDR3 sequence: CASTPLAGGPGEQFF.

The chain links TRBV20-1 to TRBJ2-3; TCRdb designates TRBD2, a call that cannot be tested without DNA. Germline CDR1 reads DFQATT; CDR2 reads SNEGSKA (reference sequence). The CDR3 runs to 17 residues. The CDR3 protein is CSASLLAGGLDTDTQYF.

The J gene is TRBJ1-5, the V gene TRBV18; TCRdb's D gene call, TRBD1, goes unchecked for lack of DNA. Germline V gene lookup returns CDR1 KGHSH and CDR2 LQKENI. The CDR3 loop spans 16 amino acids. The CDR3 sequence: CASSPIMTGLDQPQHF.

J is TRBJ2-5 and V is TRBV12-3 or TRBV12-4; TCRdb gives TRBD2 as the D gene, but with no DNA this cannot be confirmed. This CDR3 is 14 amino acids long. CDR3 protein: CASSLGLAGETQYF.

The genes are TRBV7-2 and TRBJ1-5. CDR1 and CDR2 (germline): SGHTA, FQGNSA. The CDR3 length is 15 residues. This CDR3 reads CASSSPPPGNQPQHF.